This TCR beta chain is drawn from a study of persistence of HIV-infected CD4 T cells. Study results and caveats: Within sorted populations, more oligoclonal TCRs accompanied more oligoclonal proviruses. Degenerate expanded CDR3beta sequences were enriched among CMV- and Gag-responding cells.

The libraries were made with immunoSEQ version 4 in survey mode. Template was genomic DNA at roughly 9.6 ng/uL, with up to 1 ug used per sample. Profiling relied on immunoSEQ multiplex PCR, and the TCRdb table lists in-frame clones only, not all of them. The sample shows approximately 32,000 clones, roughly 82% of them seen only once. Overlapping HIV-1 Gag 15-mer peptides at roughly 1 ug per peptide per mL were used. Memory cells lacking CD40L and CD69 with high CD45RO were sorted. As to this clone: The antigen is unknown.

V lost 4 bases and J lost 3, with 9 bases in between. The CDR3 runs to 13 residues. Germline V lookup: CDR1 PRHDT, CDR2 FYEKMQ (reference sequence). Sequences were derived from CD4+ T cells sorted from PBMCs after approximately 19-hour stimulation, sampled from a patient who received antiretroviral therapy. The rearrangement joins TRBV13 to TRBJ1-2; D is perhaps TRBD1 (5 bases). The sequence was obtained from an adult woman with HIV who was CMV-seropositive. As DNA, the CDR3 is TGTGCCAGCAGCTCAGGAGGGGACTATGGCTACACCTTC. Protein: CASSSGGDYGYTF.